A selection of T cell receptor beta chains follows, all from one sample in a study of graft-versus-host responses after intestinal transplantation. Profiled with immunoSEQ multiplex PCR; TCRdb holds only in-frame clones, not every one. The repertoire has over 90,000 clones, roughly 89% of them found once; the top ten carry about 0.18%. The antigens for these receptors are not known. Source: unstimulated CD4+ T cells sorted from spleen or lymph node cells, taken before transplant. The source is a human donor who was the organ donor for an intestinal transplant. CDR3s include the opening cysteine and the closing phenylalanine or tryptophan. Fields, in order: CDR3 protein, clone size, V gene. The listing skips clone size in some rows; elsewhere it reads once, few, many or a size class.

CDR3: CASSQGQGAYSGANVLTF
size: .
V: TRBV4-1

CDR3: CASSLGTGGIRYEQYF
size: .
V: TRBV28

CDR3: CASTPTGNQPQHF
size: .
V: TRBV6-5

CDR3: CASTAGILSDYGYTF
size: .
V: TRBV19

CDR3: CASSQEGRGLMANRQYF
size: .
V: TRBV4-2

CDR3: CASSVTRGKAQFF
size: .
V: TRBV9

CDR3: CASTPDGATNEKLFF
size: .
V: TRBV6-6

CDR3: CASSRDRAPTGYTF
size: few
V: TRBV7-9

CDR3: CASRTRDTTNYGYTF
size: .
V: TRBV4-1

CDR3: CASSQLPVDSSTSPLHF
size: .
V: TRBV7-2

CDR3: CASSLEGGYTEAFF
size: .
V: TRBV7-9

CDR3: CASSPPGPNEKLFF
size: .
V: TRBV18

CDR3: CASSLGAGGLRNEQFF
size: .
V: TRBV5-1

CDR3: CASSILSGGNTGELFF
size: .
V: TRBV19

CDR3: CASSLGVTGASTDTQYF
size: once
V: TRBV4-1

CDR3: CAWSTQGGTEAFF
size: .
V: TRBV30

CDR3: CARAGTSGGYEQYF
size: .
V: TRBV6-4

CDR3: CASSEFTGGGTDTQYF
size: .
V: TRBV10-1

CDR3: CASSGGTGTEAFF
size: .
V: TRBV5-1

CDR3: CASSQGRGPDEQYF
size: .
V: TRBV4-1

CDR3: CASSLAGWGQVNTEAFF
size: .
V: TRBV5-1

CDR3: CATSNQGGSSYEQYF
size: once
V: TRBV15